Listed below are T cell receptor beta chains from one sample, sequenced in a study of cytomegalovirus exposure and HLA in healthy donors. The method was immunoSEQ multiplex PCR; TCRdb's version includes in-frame clones alone and lacks a portion of them. The sample lists more than 150,000 clones, approximately 79% occurring once. Sequencing was performed on PBMCs. The receptors stem from a man between 40 and 49 years old in good health and CMV-seropositive. The CDR3 runs from the conserved cysteine through the conserved F or W. D genes are given only for firm matches. Rows may omit the clone size; those that give it use once, few, many or a size class.

j_call d_call v_call clone_size cdr3_nt cdr3_aa
TRBJ2-7 NA TRBV4-3 NA TGCGCCAGCAGCCAAGATGTGACAGGCTACGAGCAGTACTTC CASSQDVTGYEQYF
TRBJ2-1 TRBD1 TRBV6-5 few TGTGCCAGCAGATCCGGGACAGGAGAGCAGTTCTTC CASRSGTGEQFF
TRBJ2-6 NA TRBV18 NA TGTGCCAGCTCACCCCGGTTCGCGGGCTCTGGGGCCAACGTCCTGACTTTC CASSPRFAGSGANVLTF
TRBJ1-1 TRBD1 TRBV9 NA TGTGCCAGCAGCGTACGGGACAGGGTGTCTGAAGCTTTCTTT CASSVRDRVSEAFF
TRBJ2-3 TRBD2 TRBV28 NA TGTGCCAGCAGTTTTCCCCCCCCGACTAGCGGGGAAACAGATACGCAGTATTTT CASSFPPPTSGETDTQYF
TRBJ2-7 NA TRBV7-4 NA TGTCCTGACATAAAGAGCTTAGGTACGGACGAGCAGTACTTC CPDIKSLGTDEQYF
TRBJ2-7 NA TRBV6-1 few TGTGCCAGCGCGGGGTCGTTGGCCTACGAGCAGTACTTC CASAGSLAYEQYF
TRBJ1-5 TRBD1 TRBV10-3 NA TGTGCCATCAGTATGACAGGGGGCAATCAGCCCCAGCATTTT CAISMTGGNQPQHF
TRBJ1-5 TRBD1 TRBV5-1 NA TGCGCCAGCAGCCTGACAGGGGGTGATCAGCCCCAGCATTTT CASSLTGGDQPQHF
TRBJ2-2 TRBD1 TRBV5-8 NA TGTGCCAGCAGCCTACGGACAGGCAACACCGGGGAGCTGTTTTTT CASSLRTGNTGELFF
TRBJ1-5 NA TRBV19 NA TGTGCCAGTAAGGCACGGTGGGAGGAAAATCAGCCCCAGCATTTT CASKARWEENQPQHF
TRBJ1-2 NA TRBV4-3 NA TGCGCCAGCAGCCAAGAGGCGCGGGCACGGCGCAGCTTAAACTATGGCTACACCTTC CASSQEARARRSLNYGYTF
TRBJ1-5 NA TRBV5-6 NA TGTGCCAGCAGCTTGGCACAGGGTCGCAATCAGCCCCAGCATTTT CASSLAQGRNQPQHF
TRBJ2-5 TRBD1 TRBV11-2 NA TGTGCCAGCAGCTTAAGCGGGACAGGGAAGGAGACCCAGTACTTC CASSLSGTGKETQYF
TRBJ2-7 TRBD1 TRBV7-6 few TGTGCCAGCAGCTTAGAGAGGGGACAGGGGTACGAGCAGTACTTC CASSLERGQGYEQYF
TRBJ2-3 TRBD1 TRBV7-7 NA TGTGCTAGCAGCTTACGACAGGGGGGCACAGATACGCAGTATTTT CASSLRQGGTDTQYF
TRBJ2-7 TRBD1 TRBV30 once TGTGCCTGGAACGGACAGGGATCCTACGAGCAGTACTTC CAWNGQGSYEQYF
TRBJ2-7 TRBD1 TRBV7-9 NA TGTGCCAGCAGCCTGGGACAGGACTACGAGCAGTACTTC CASSLGQDYEQYF
TRBJ1-2 TRBD1 TRBV6-1 few TGTGCCAGCAGTGGAATTGGGACAGATTTCTTCTATGGCTACACCTTC CASSGIGTDFFYGYTF
TRBJ1-4 TRBD1 TRBV19 NA TGTGCCAGTAGTATCTCTCCGACGGGACAGGGGGCGAAAAAACTGTTTTTT CASSISPTGQGAKKLFF
TRBJ1-2 TRBD1 TRBV13 NA TGTGCCAGCACCAGGACACAGGGGACCTATGGCTACACCTTC CASTRTQGTYGYTF
TRBJ2-7 TRBD2 TRBV7-9 NA TGTGCCAGCAGCTTAGGCGGGGGGGCCTACGAGCAGTACTTC CASSLGGGAYEQYF